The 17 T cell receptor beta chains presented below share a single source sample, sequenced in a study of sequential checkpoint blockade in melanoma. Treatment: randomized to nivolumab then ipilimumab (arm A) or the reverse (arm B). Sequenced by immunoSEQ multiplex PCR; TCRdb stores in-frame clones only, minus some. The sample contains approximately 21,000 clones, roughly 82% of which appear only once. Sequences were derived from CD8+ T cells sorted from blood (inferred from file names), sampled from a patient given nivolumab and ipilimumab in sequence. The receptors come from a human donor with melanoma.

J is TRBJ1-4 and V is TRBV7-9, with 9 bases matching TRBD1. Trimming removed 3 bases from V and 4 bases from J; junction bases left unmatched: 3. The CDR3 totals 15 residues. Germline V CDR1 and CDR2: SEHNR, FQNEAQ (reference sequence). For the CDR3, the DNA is TGTGCCAGCAGCTTCCAGACAGGGGGTAATGAAAAACTGTTTTTT. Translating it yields CASSFQTGGNEKLFF.

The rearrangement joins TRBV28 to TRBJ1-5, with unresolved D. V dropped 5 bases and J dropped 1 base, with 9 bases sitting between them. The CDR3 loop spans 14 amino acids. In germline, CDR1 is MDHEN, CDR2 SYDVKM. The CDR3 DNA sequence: TGTGCCAGCAGTCTTGGCCTGAGCAATCAGCCCCAGCATTTT. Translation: CASSLGLSNQPQHF.

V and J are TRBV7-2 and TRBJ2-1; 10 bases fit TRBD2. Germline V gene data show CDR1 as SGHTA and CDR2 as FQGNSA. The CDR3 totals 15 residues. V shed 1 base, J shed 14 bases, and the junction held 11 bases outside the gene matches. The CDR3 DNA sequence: TGTGCCAGCAGCTTAGGGCTAGCGGGAGTCTCAGGGAAGTTCTTC. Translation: CASSLGLAGVSGKFF.

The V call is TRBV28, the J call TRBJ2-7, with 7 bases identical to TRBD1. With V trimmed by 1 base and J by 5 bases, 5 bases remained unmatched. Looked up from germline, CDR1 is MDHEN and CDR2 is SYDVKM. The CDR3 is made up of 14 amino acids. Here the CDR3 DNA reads TGTGCCAGCAGTTTATCAGGGGGAAAGAACGAGCAGTACTTC. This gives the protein CASSLSGGKNEQYF.

CDR3 DNA: TGTGCCAGCAGCCGGAATTTTGTTCTCGGACAGAGCTCTGGAAACACCATATATTTT. Encoded protein: CASSRNFVLGQSSGNTIYF. The chain is built from TRBV14 and TRBJ1-3; a possible D gene is TRBD1 (6 bases). This CDR3 is built from 19 residues. Germline CDR1 SGHDN, CDR2 FVKESK. V was trimmed by 4 bases and J by 0 bases, leaving 22 bases between them.

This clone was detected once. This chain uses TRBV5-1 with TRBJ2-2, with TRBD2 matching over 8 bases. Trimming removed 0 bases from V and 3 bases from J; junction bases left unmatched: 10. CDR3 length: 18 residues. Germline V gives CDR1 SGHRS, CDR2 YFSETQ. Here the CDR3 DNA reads TGCGCCAGCAGCTTGGGAGAGAGACTAGCGAAGTACACCGGGGAGCTGTTTTTT. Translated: CASSLGERLAKYTGELFF.

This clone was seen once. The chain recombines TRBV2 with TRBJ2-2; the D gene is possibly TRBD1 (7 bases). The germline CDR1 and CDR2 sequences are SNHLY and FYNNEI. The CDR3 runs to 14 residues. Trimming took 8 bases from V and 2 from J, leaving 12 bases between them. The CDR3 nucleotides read TGTGCCAGCCGGCGGGACAGTAACACCGGGGAGCTGTTTTTT. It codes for CASRRDSNTGELFF.

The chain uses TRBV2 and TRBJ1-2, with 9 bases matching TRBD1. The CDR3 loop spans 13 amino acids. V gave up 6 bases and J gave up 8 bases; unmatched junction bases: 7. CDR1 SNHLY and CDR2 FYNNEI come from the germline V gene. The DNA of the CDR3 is TGTGCCAGCAGCGCCGACAGGGGGGAGGGCTACACCTTC. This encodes CASSADRGEGYTF.

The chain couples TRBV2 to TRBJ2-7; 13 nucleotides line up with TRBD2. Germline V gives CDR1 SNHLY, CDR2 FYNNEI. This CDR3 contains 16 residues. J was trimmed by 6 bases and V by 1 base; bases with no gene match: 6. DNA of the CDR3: TGTGCCAGCAGTGAAGAGGCTCGGACTAGCGGGAGCGAGCAGTACTTC. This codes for CASSEEARTSGSEQYF. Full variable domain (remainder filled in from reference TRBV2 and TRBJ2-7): EPEVTQTPSHQVTQMGQEVILRCVPISNHLYFYWYRQILGQKVEFLVSFYNNEISEKSEIFDDQFSVERPDGSNFTLKIRSTKLEDSAMYFCASSEEARTSGSEQYFGPGTRLTVT.

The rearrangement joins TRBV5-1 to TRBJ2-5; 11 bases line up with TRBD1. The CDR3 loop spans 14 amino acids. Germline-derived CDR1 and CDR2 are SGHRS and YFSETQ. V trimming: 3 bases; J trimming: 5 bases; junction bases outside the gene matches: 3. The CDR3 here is CASSWTGGRETQYF. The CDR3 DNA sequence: TGCGCCAGCAGCTGGACAGGGGGCCGGGAGACCCAGTACTTC.

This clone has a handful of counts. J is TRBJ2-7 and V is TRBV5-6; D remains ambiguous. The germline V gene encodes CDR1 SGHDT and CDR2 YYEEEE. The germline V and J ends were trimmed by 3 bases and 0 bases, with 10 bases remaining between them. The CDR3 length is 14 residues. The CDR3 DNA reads TGTGCCAGCAGCTACAGCATTCTCTCCTACGAGCAGTACTTC. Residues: CASSYSILSYEQYF.

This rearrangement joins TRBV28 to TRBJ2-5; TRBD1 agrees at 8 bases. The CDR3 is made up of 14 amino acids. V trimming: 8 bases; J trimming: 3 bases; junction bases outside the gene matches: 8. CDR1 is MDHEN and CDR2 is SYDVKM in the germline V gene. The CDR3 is CASHFGQGKETQYF. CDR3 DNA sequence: TGTGCCAGCCATTTCGGACAGGGAAAAGAGACCCAGTACTTC.

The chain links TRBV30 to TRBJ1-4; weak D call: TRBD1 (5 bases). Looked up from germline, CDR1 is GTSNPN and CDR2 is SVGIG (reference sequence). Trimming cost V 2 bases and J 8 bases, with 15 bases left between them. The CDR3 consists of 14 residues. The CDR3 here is CAWSMTDVIEKLFF. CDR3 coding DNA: TGTGCCTGGAGTATGACAGATGTAATAGAAAAACTGTTTTTT.

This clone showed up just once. The CDR3 bases are TGTGCCACCAAGACAGGACCAATACCCCGGCAGTACTTC. Translated: CATKTGPIPRQYF. The chain is built from TRBV2 and TRBJ2-7; TRBD1 might be the D (6 bases). The CDR3 sequence is 13 residues long. With 10 bases removed from V and 9 bases from J, the gap between germline ends came to 22 bases. From germline, CDR1 is SNHLY and CDR2 FYNNEI.

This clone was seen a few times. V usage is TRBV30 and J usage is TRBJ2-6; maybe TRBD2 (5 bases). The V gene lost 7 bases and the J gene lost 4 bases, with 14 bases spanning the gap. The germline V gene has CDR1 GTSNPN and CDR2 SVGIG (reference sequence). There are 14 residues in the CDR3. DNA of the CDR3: TGTGCCTCCGGTCAGGACTCGGGGGCCAACGTCCTGACTTTC. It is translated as CASGQDSGANVLTF.

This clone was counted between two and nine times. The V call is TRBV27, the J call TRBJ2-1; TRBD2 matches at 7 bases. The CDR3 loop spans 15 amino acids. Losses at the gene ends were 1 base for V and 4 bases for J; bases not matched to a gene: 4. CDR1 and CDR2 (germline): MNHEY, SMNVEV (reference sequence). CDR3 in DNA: TGTGCCAGCAGTTTATACCTAGCGGAATACAATGAGCAGTTCTTC. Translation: CASSLYLAEYNEQFF.

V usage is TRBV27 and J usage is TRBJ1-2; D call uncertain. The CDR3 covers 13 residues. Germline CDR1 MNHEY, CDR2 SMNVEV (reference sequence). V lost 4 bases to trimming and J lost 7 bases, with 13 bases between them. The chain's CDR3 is CASSSRQVGGYTF. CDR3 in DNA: TGTGCCAGCAGTTCGCGCCAGGTTGGTGGCTACACCTTC.